This passage covers 30 T cell receptor beta chains from one sample sequenced in a study of T cell repertoires in cytomegalovirus infection. No antigen has been identified for these receptors. One entry per CDR3 protein results from TCRdb running MiXCR on the reads. The data hold about 470,000 distinct CDR3 sequences, with about 39% observed a single time. Here the sequenced sample was cultured PBMCs, taken from culture after CMV antigen stimulation. The receptors originated from a human donor in good health (CMV status not recorded). Some clones in this sample may be carry-over from other donors' samples.

The chain is built from TRBV20-1 and TRBJ2-7; maybe TRBD1 (5 bases). V lost 0 bases and J 4 bases, leaving 19 bases between the germline ends. The CDR3 consists of 16 residues. Germline V gives CDR1 DFQATT, CDR2 SNEGSKA (reference sequence). CDR3: CSARDLQGASPYEQYF. Written as DNA, the CDR3 is TGCAGTGCTAGAGATCTTCAAGGGGCCAGTCCTTACGAGCAGTACTTC.

The gene calls are TRBV6-2 or TRBV6-3 and TRBJ1-1; D uncertain. V was pared by 2 bases and J by 4 bases, with 5 bases between. Germline CDR1 and CDR2: MNHEY and SVGEGT. There are 12 residues in the CDR3. CDR3 in amino acids: CASSYGRTEAFF. The CDR3 DNA reads TGTGCCAGCAGTTACGGCCGCACTGAAGCTTTCTTT.

This clonotype was detected only a few times. V usage is TRBV7-2 and J usage is TRBJ2-2; D is unclear. The CDR3 extends over 14 amino acids. V was cut by 4 bases and J by 4 bases, with 10 bases left in between. The germline gives CDR1 SGHTA, CDR2 FQGNSA. The CDR3 DNA reads TGTGCCAGCAGCTCTGCCCTCTCCACCGGGGAGCTGTTTTTT. It codes for CASSSALSTGELFF. The whole variable domain, remainder taken from reference TRBV7-2 and TRBJ2-2, is GAGVSQSPSNKVTEKGKDVELRCDPISGHTALYWYRQSLGQGLEFLIYFQGNSAPDKSGLPSDRFSAERTGGSVSTLTIQRTQQEDSAVYLCASSSALSTGELFFGEGSRLTVL.

The CDR3 sequence is CASSRSSGSPRVNEQFF. The CDR3 DNA follows: TGTGCCAGTAGTCGGTCTAGCGGGAGCCCCAGGGTCAATGAGCAGTTCTTC. The rearrangement joins TRBV19 to TRBJ2-1, with 10 positions matching TRBD2. The V and J ends lost 5 bases and 6 bases, in that order; junction bases with no gene match: 13. CDR1 is LNHDA and CDR2 is SQIVND in the germline V gene (reference sequence). The CDR3 sequence is 17 residues long.

This clonotype appeared a few times. This chain joins TRBV7-2 and TRBJ2-2; 7 bases line up with TRBD2. The CDR3 runs to 16 residues. The trim removed 2 bases at V and 6 bases at J, leaving 9 bases unmatched. Germline V gene lookup returns CDR1 SGHTA and CDR2 FQGNSA. CDR3 sequence (DNA): TGTGCCAGCAGCTTATTACCTAGCGGCCCCCCCGGGGAGCTGTTTTTT. It is translated as CASSLLPSGPPGELFF.

V is TRBV20-1 and J is TRBJ2-1, with 8 bases aligning to TRBD2. The V gene end was trimmed by 0 bases and the J gene end by 3 bases; junction bases not matched to a gene: 7. The CDR3 is made up of 16 amino acids. Germline V gene sequence: CDR1 DFQATT, CDR2 SNEGSKA (reference sequence). CDR3 residues: CSARDPWRGDYNEQFF. In DNA, the CDR3 is TGCAGTGCTAGAGATCCTTGGCGGGGGGACTACAATGAGCAGTTCTTC.

The chain employs TRBV11-1 and TRBJ2-3; D call uncertain. The CDR3 spans 16 residues. Trimming cost V 2 bases and J 7 bases, with 19 bases left between them. The germline V gene encodes CDR1 SGHAT and CDR2 FQDESV (reference sequence). DNA of the CDR3: TGTGCCAGCAGCTTACGGCTCACTCAGGCGCTGCATACGCAGTATTTT. It encodes CASSLRLTQALHTQYF.

The gene calls are TRBV7-9 and TRBJ2-7, with 12 positions matching TRBD2. Trimming cost V 5 bases and J 4 bases; bases outside gene matches: 3. Germline CDR1 and CDR2: SEHNR and FQNEAQ (reference sequence). The CDR3 is 14 amino acids. CDR3 in amino acids: CASSKTSGRYEQYF. In DNA, the CDR3 is TGTGCCAGCAGCAAAACTAGCGGGAGGTACGAGCAGTACTTC.

The rearrangement links TRBV6-6 to TRBJ2-3; no definite D call. Germline lookup yields CDR1 MNHNY and CDR2 SVGAGI (reference sequence). The CDR3 sequence is 14 residues long. V was clipped by 8 bases and J by 0 bases, with 12 bases between them. The CDR3 nucleotides read TGTGCCAGCCGCAAACCAGACAGCACAGATACGCAGTATTTT. This translates into CASRKPDSTDTQYF.

The rearrangement joins TRBV11-3 to TRBJ2-1; D is perhaps TRBD1 (6 bases). Between the trimmed V and J ends, which lost 1 base and 5 bases, there was a span of 15 bases. The V gene's germline CDR1 is SGHNT and CDR2 YENEEA. The CDR3 is 16 amino acids. The CDR3: CASSLGTWTANNEQFF. In nucleotides, the CDR3 is TGTGCCAGCAGCTTAGGGACTTGGACAGCTAACAATGAGCAGTTCTTC.

The chain uses TRBV5-1 and TRBJ1-2; no clear D. CDR1 SGHRS and CDR2 YFSETQ come from the germline V gene. Trimming took 2 bases from V and 4 from J, leaving 6 bases between them. The CDR3 contains 12 residues. CDR3: CASSLGTYGYTF. The CDR3 nucleotides are TGCGCCAGCAGCTTAGGCACCTATGGCTACACCTTC.

The sample holds many counts of this clonotype. J is TRBJ1-1 and V is TRBV7-2, with a weak D call TRBD1 (6 bases). Trimming removed 4 bases from V and 5 bases from J, with 17 bases in between. The CDR3 sequence is 15 residues long. Germline lookup yields CDR1 SGHTA and CDR2 FQGNSA. In nucleotides, the CDR3 is TGTGCCAGCAGCTCGTCCGGGGGCCGATGGACTGAAGCTTTCTTT. Amino acids: CASSSSGGRWTEAFF.

The chain is built from TRBV27 and TRBJ2-3; a possible D gene is TRBD2 (5 bases). This CDR3 contains 12 residues. Germline V gene data show CDR1 as MNHEY and CDR2 as SMNVEV (reference sequence). The V gene lost 10 bases and the J gene lost 2 bases, with 10 bases spanning the gap. CDR3 amino acids: CATAGFTDTQYF. In nucleotides, the CDR3 is TGTGCCACCGCGGGTTTCACAGATACGCAGTATTTT.

This clonotype came up a few times. The rearrangement joins TRBV5-4 to TRBJ2-2, with D possibly being TRBD2 (5 bases). The V gene lost 3 bases and the J gene lost 4 bases, with 16 bases spanning the gap. Germline V gene lookup returns CDR1 SGHNT and CDR2 YYREEE (reference sequence). The CDR3 totals 16 residues. The CDR3 reads CASSSGLGRGTGELFF. CDR3 in DNA: TGTGCCAGCAGCTCCGGACTGGGCCGAGGCACCGGGGAGCTGTTTTTT.

The chain recombines TRBV19 with TRBJ2-7; 11 bases map to TRBD1. The CDR3 length is 15 residues. In germline, CDR1 is LNHDA, CDR2 SQIVND (reference sequence). V lost 3 bases to trimming and J lost 5 bases; unmatched junction nucleotides: 6. CDR3 bases: TGTGCCAGTAGTATTTTCGGGGACAGGGGGAACGAGCAGTACTTC. Translating it yields CASSIFGDRGNEQYF.

CDR3 sequence (DNA): TGCGCCAGCAGCCAACTTTTACACTACGAGCAGTACTTC. Its protein is CASSQLLHYEQYF. V and J are TRBV4-3 and TRBJ2-7; D is ambiguous. CDR1 is LGHNA, CDR2 YSLEER, per germline. CDR3 length: 13 residues. V was clipped by 2 bases and J by 3 bases, with 8 bases between them.

The V and J genes are TRBV20-1 and TRBJ2-7; D is unresolved. Per the germline V gene, CDR1 is DFQATT and CDR2 is SNEGSKA (reference sequence). CDR3 length equals 11 residues. V shed 6 bases and J shed 2 bases, with 8 bases lying between them. The CDR3 loop is CSAKQAYEQYF. The CDR3 DNA reads as TGCAGTGCGAAACAAGCCTACGAGCAGTACTTC.

In its sample, this clonotype was seen a few times. The chain recombines TRBV7-2 with TRBJ2-7; TRBD1 is a possible D gene (5 bases). The CDR3 is made up of 14 amino acids. The ends were cut back, 0 bases at V and 7 bases at J, with 13 bases in the middle. Germline CDR1 SGHTA, CDR2 FQGNSA. The CDR3 loop reads CASSLAAGHGEQYF. The DNA of the CDR3 is TGTGCCAGCAGCTTAGCGGCTGGACATGGGGAGCAGTACTTC.

The table lists this clonotype with a few counts. The chain recombines TRBV11-2 with TRBJ2-3; D possibly corresponds to TRBD2 (5 bases). Germline CDR1 SGHAT, CDR2 FQNNGV. There are 15 residues in the CDR3. With 5 bases removed from V and 1 base from J, the gap between germline ends came to 13 bases. This chain's CDR3 is CASSPGSSGTDTQYF. CDR3 bases: TGTGCCAGCAGCCCCGGTAGTAGCGGCACAGATACGCAGTATTTT.

This clonotype was detected a few times. The chain carries TRBV7-8 and TRBJ2-7; D perhaps matches TRBD2 (7 bases). The CDR3 runs 15 residues. Germline CDR1 SGHVS, CDR2 FQNEAQ. V gave up 4 bases and J gave up 2 bases, with 15 bases separating them. The CDR3 protein is CASSYLGGPTYEQYF. In DNA form, the CDR3 reads TGTGCCAGCAGCTACCTCGGGGGGCCGACCTACGAGCAGTACTTC.

This chain uses TRBV7-2 with TRBJ1-2; D remains ambiguous. V was pared by 7 bases and J by 4 bases, with 22 bases between. This CDR3 region has 16 residues. Germline CDR1 is SGHTA and CDR2 is FQGNSA. CDR3 sequence reads: CASTSEPQSGSYGYTF. The CDR3 DNA reads TGTGCCAGCACCAGCGAACCCCAGAGTGGGTCCTATGGCTACACCTTC.

The chain combines TRBV12-3 or TRBV12-4 with TRBJ2-7; no definite D call. CDR3 size: 13 residues. The ends were cut back, 4 bases at V and 7 bases at J, with 14 bases in the middle. The CDR3 here is CASSSGWRGEQYF. In DNA, the CDR3 is TGTGCCAGCAGTTCGGGCTGGCGAGGAGAGCAGTACTTC.

This chain links TRBV20-1 with TRBJ1-2, with D possibly matching TRBD1 (6 bases). In germline, CDR1 is DFQATT, CDR2 SNEGSKA (reference sequence). The CDR3 extends over 13 amino acids. The V gene lost 7 bases and the J gene lost 2 bases, with 14 bases spanning the gap. The CDR3 protein is CSGLGGENYGYTF. CDR3 bases: TGCAGTGGCTTAGGGGGGGAAAACTATGGCTACACCTTC.

J is TRBJ1-5 and V is TRBV5-1; the D is unclear. CDR3 length equals 13 residues. With 4 bases removed from V and 6 bases from J, the gap between germline ends came to 11 bases. Germline V gene sequence: CDR1 SGHRS, CDR2 YFSETQ. CDR3 nucleotides: TGCGCCAGCAGCCTGGAAATGGGTCAGCCCCAGCATTTT. It translates to CASSLEMGQPQHF.

This chain connects TRBV4-2 to TRBJ2-2; 9 positions agree with TRBD2. In germline, CDR1 is LGHNA, CDR2 YNFKEQ. With 1 base clipped from V and 9 bases from J, the junction kept 9 bases outside the gene matches. The CDR3 length is 16 residues. CDR3 bases: TGTGCCAGCAGCCAAGGGCCGGGACTAGCTGGAAGGGAGCTGTTTTTT. This sequence encodes CASSQGPGLAGRELFF.

The J gene is TRBJ1-5, the V gene TRBV20-1; 7 nucleotides align to TRBD1. This CDR3 comprises 15 residues. CDR1 and CDR2 from the germline V gene are DFQATT and SNEGSKA (reference sequence). After removal of 3 bases from V and 4 bases from J, the junction contained 9 bases not matched to a gene. CDR3: CSASKVAGGNQPQHF. Written as DNA, the CDR3 is TGCAGTGCTAGTAAAGTGGCAGGGGGTAATCAGCCCCAGCATTTT.

About this clonotype itself: This may stem from a read error, because a much larger clone lies one nucleotide away. Since the CDR3 does not end with the conserved phenylalanine or tryptophan, this likely comes from a read error. V gene TRBV7-6 combines with J gene TRBJ1-2; TRBD1 aligns across 7 bases. The CDR3 runs 12 residues. Looked up from germline, CDR1 is SGHVS and CDR2 is FNYEAQ. V dropped 5 bases and J dropped 9; count of bases not matched to a gene: 6. For the CDR3, the DNA is TGTGCCAGCAGCGCCTACAGGGGCCGCTACACCCTC. This codes for CASSAYRGRYTL.

This clonotype turned up a few times. This chain joins TRBV7-2 and TRBJ2-3; 7 nucleotides match TRBD2. Germline CDR1 SGHTA, CDR2 FQGNSA. V gave up 1 base and J gave up 6 bases; unmatched junction bases: 7. The CDR3 extends over 15 amino acids. CDR3 DNA sequence: TGTGCCAGCAGCTTAGGTGGGCTAGCGGTCGATACGCAGTATTTT. It codes for CASSLGGLAVDTQYF.

This clonotype was observed a handful of times. The rearrangement uses TRBV7-9 and TRBJ1-5; TRBD1 aligns across 12 bases. The CDR3 extends over 15 amino acids. V trimming: 4 bases; J trimming: 7 bases; junction bases outside the gene matches: 5. Looked up from germline, CDR1 is SEHNR and CDR2 is FQNEAQ (reference sequence). The CDR3 reads CASSSPGQGAQPQHF. The CDR3 coding sequence is TGTGCCAGCAGCTCGCCGGGACAGGGGGCACAGCCCCAGCATTTT.

This clonotype has only a few counts. The chain joins TRBV7-2 to TRBJ1-6; 10 bases line up with TRBD1. Unmatched junction bases numbered 8, after V lost 3 bases and J lost 9 bases. CDR3 length: 16 amino acids. Germline V gene lookup returns CDR1 SGHTA and CDR2 FQGNSA. The CDR3 sequence is CASSFDFRTGGSPLHF. In DNA, the CDR3 is TGTGCCAGCAGCTTCGATTTTAGGACAGGGGGTTCACCCCTCCACTTT.